These 21 T cell receptor beta chains share one sample of origin, sequenced in a study of shared clonotypes between healthy human individuals. Some clones are missing from TCRdb's copy, which holds only in-frame ones; the method was immunoSEQ multiplex PCR. The data hold hundreds of thousands of clones, with approximately 79% observed a single time. Specimen: memory CD4+ T cells sorted from blood. As for subset: CD45RA-negative fraction. The receptors derive from a woman in her twenties or thirties in good health.

Here the CDR3 reads CASSSGLAGAIETQYF. The CDR3 bases are TGTGCCAGCAGCTCCGGACTAGCGGGAGCGATAGAGACCCAGTACTTC. The chain uses TRBV11-2 and TRBJ2-5; 13 bases fit TRBD2. The CDR3 has 16 residues. CDR1 is SGHAT and CDR2 is FQNNGV in the germline V gene. V was pared by 4 bases and J by 4 bases, with 6 bases of the junction left unmatched.

The chain uses TRBV6-5 and TRBJ2-1; the match to TRBD1 covers 7 bases. This CDR3 region has 13 residues. With V trimmed by 5 bases and J by 8 bases, 6 bases remained unmatched. In germline, CDR1 is MNHEY, CDR2 SVGAGI. CDR3 amino acids: CASSGIGGYEQFF. The CDR3 coding sequence is TGTGCCAGCAGTGGTATAGGGGGCTATGAGCAGTTCTTC.

This clone was recorded a few times. The chain carries TRBV5-4 and TRBJ2-5; 11 positions match TRBD2. J lost 5 bases, V lost 8 bases, and 11 bases had no gene match. CDR1 and CDR2 from the germline V gene are SGHNT and YYREEE (reference sequence). The CDR3 consists of 15 residues. The CDR3 bases are TGTGCCAGTGCCGTAGCGGGAGGGCCGGGTGAGACCCAGTACTTC. Protein product: CASAVAGGPGETQYF.

Details on this clone: The same CDR3 is also encoded by other DNA sequences in this sample. The V gene is TRBV19, the J gene TRBJ1-1; perhaps TRBD1 as D (5 bases). The CDR3 is 15 residues long. Germline-derived CDR1 and CDR2 are LNHDA and SQIVND (reference sequence). The V end was cut by 4 bases, the J end by 1 base, with 13 bases between. The CDR3 reads CASSTGGTANTEAFF. The CDR3 DNA follows: TGTGCCAGTAGTACCGGGGGAACTGCGAACACTGAAGCTTTCTTT.

V gene TRBV13 combines with J gene TRBJ2-3; 10 bases fit TRBD2. Losses at the gene ends were 5 bases for V and 7 bases for J; bases not matched to a gene: 15. The CDR3 extends over 17 amino acids. Germline V lookup: CDR1 PRHDT, CDR2 FYEKMQ (reference sequence). Here the CDR3 DNA reads TGTGCCAGCAGCCCACGCTGGACTAGCGGAAGCACCCATACGCAGTATTTT. As protein: CASSPRWTSGSTHTQYF.

The chain is built from TRBV6-5 and TRBJ2-3, with D possibly TRBD2 on 6 matching bases. CDR1 MNHEY and CDR2 SVGAGI come from the germline V gene. The CDR3 covers 15 residues. V was clipped by 5 bases and J by 3 bases, with 15 bases between them. CDR3 protein: CASSPGTHGTDTQYF. CDR3 nucleotides: TGTGCCAGCAGTCCCGGGACTCATGGGACAGATACGCAGTATTTT.

The chain combines TRBV7-7 with TRBJ2-2; possible D gene TRBD2, 6 bases. Trimming pared 5 bases from V and 4 bases from J, leaving 11 bases between. Germline CDR1 SSHAT, CDR2 FNYEAQ (reference sequence). The CDR3 runs 14 residues. The CDR3 sequence: CASSPRLGTGELFF. The CDR3 DNA sequence: TGTGCCAGCAGCCCCCGACTAGGCACCGGGGAGCTGTTTTTT.

V and J are TRBV30 and TRBJ2-7; D uncertain. Trimming shortened V by 0 bases and J by 1 base, and 10 bases separated the two germline ends. CDR1 and CDR2 (germline): GTSNPN, SVGIG (reference sequence). The CDR3 covers 14 residues. In nucleotides, the CDR3 is TGTGCCTGGAGTGTACAATTGGGGTCCTACGAGCAGTACTTC. It is translated as CAWSVQLGSYEQYF.

The chain is built from TRBV4-1 and TRBJ2-7; TRBD1 agrees at 7 bases. Looked up from germline, CDR1 is MGHRA and CDR2 is YSYEKL. After removal of 10 bases from V and 6 bases from J, the junction contained 12 bases not matched to a gene. The CDR3 loop spans 13 amino acids. The CDR3 DNA reads as TGCGCCATCCCTAAGGGTAAGGGGGCCGAGCAGTACTTC. Amino acids: CAIPKGKGAEQYF.

This chain connects TRBV29-1 to TRBJ2-3; 10 bases match TRBD2. V lost 8 bases to trimming and J lost 1 base; unmatched junction nucleotides: 12. The CDR3 runs 16 residues. Germline V gene lookup returns CDR1 SQVTM and CDR2 ANQGSEA. CDR3 loop: CSPTLLAGARTDTQYF. The CDR3 DNA is TGCAGCCCAACCCTTCTAGCGGGAGCCCGCACAGATACGCAGTATTTT.

The chain couples TRBV20-1 to TRBJ2-4; D unresolved. This CDR3 is 11 amino acids long. Germline V CDR1 and CDR2: DFQATT, SNEGSKA (reference sequence). Trimming pared 3 bases from V and 1 base from J, leaving 1 base between. The CDR3 is CSASAKNIQYF. CDR3 DNA sequence: TGCAGTGCTAGCGCCAAAAACATTCAGTACTTC.

At least ten counts were recorded for this clone. The J gene is TRBJ1-1, the V gene TRBV6-5; 9 nucleotides agree with TRBD1. The CDR3 is 14 amino acids. The germline V gene has CDR1 MNHEY and CDR2 SVGAGI. The V and J ends lost 8 bases and 6 bases, in that order; junction bases with no gene match: 10. The CDR3 DNA reads as TGTGCCAGCTCCTCGAGGACAGGGGCCTCTGAAGCTTTCTTT. This codes for CASSSRTGASEAFF.

This rearrangement joins TRBV25-1 to TRBJ2-5, with no clear D. The CDR3 extends over 13 amino acids. Per the germline V gene, CDR1 is MGHDK and CDR2 is SYGVNS. Trimming cost V 5 bases and J 5 bases, with 12 bases left between them. The CDR3 region has the DNA TGTGCCAGCAGTCCCTTTCCCGGGGAGACCCAGTACTTC. This gives the protein CASSPFPGETQYF.

In regard to this clone: This may be a read error: a much more frequent sequence differs by one nucleotide. The rearrangement links TRBV4-1 to TRBJ1-5; D gene unclear. Germline V gives CDR1 MGHRA, CDR2 YSYEKL. The ends were cut back, 0 bases at V and 1 base at J, with 4 bases in the middle. CDR3 length: 14 amino acids. The CDR3: CASSQDRSNQPQHF. The CDR3 nucleotides are TGCGCCAGCAGCCAAGATCGCAGCAATCAGCCCCAGCATTTT.

DNA of the CDR3: TGTGCCATCAGTGAGTCGGGCAGAGCGAACACTGAAGCTTTCTTT. Encoded protein: CAISESGRANTEAFF. The chain couples TRBV10-3 to TRBJ1-1; D gene unclear. The CDR3 covers 15 residues. The germline V gene encodes CDR1 ENHRY and CDR2 SYGVKD. V was clipped by 0 bases and J by 1 base, with 9 bases between them.

A note on this clone: The sample contains more than one DNA sequence encoding this CDR3. The chain carries TRBV11-2 and TRBJ2-5; TRBD2 matches at 11 bases. The CDR3 is 15 residues long. Trimming cost V 5 bases and J 0 bases; bases outside gene matches: 2. Germline CDR1 SGHAT, CDR2 FQNNGV. The CDR3 loop reads CASSRGLADQETQYF. The CDR3 DNA follows: TGTGCCAGCAGCCGGGGACTAGCGGACCAAGAGACCCAGTACTTC.

This chain links TRBV5-1 with TRBJ2-3; TRBD2 is a possible D gene (6 bases). Germline V gene lookup returns CDR1 SGHRS and CDR2 YFSETQ. V dropped 6 bases and J dropped 0 bases, with 14 bases sitting between them. This CDR3 is 15 amino acids long. The chain's CDR3 is CASNPSGTSTDTQYF. In nucleotides, the CDR3 is TGCGCCAGCAACCCTAGTGGGACTAGCACAGATACGCAGTATTTT.

This rearrangement joins TRBV15 to TRBJ2-7; 8 nucleotides align to TRBD2. The length of the CDR3 is 18 residues. Per germline, CDR1 LNHNV and CDR2 YYDKDF (reference sequence). Trimming took 0 bases from V and 2 from J; bases not matched to a gene: 12. The CDR3, as DNA: TGTGCCACCAGCAGAGATAGCGGGACACTTTTGGGGACCTACGAGCAGTACTTC. The encoded protein is CATSRDSGTLLGTYEQYF.

The gene calls are TRBV25-1 and TRBJ2-1; D gene unclear. Trimming pared 8 bases from V and 0 bases from J, leaving 11 bases between. This CDR3 is 14 amino acids long. Germline V gene sequence: CDR1 MGHDK, CDR2 SYGVNS. DNA for the CDR3: TGTGCCAGCTCCTTATCGAGCTCCTACAATGAGCAGTTCTTC. Protein sequence: CASSLSSSYNEQFF.

The CDR3 reads CSVAAVGQGGSGYTF. CDR3 nucleotides: TGCAGCGTTGCGGCGGTTGGGCAGGGAGGCTCTGGCTACACCTTC. The chain carries TRBV29-1 and TRBJ1-2; tentatively, D is TRBD1 (5 bases). Germline V gene sequence: CDR1 SQVTM, CDR2 ANQGSEA. The ends were cut back, 4 bases at V and 7 bases at J, with 22 bases in the middle. This CDR3 contains 15 residues.

This clone was found a few times. This sequence joins TRBV30 and TRBJ1-5; D not certain. The CDR3 has 14 residues. Germline values: CDR1 GTSNPN, CDR2 SVGIG (reference sequence). Trimming took 6 bases from V and 2 from J, leaving 14 bases between them. CDR3 DNA: TGTGCCTGCCAGACCGAGGTGGGCAATCAGCCCCAGCATTTT. Protein: CACQTEVGNQPQHF.